This record looks at one T cell receptor beta chain sequence and its context. Only in-frame clones appear in the TCRdb table, and some are missing; sequencing was by immunoSEQ multiplex PCR. The sample consists of approximately 89,000 clones, roughly 96% of them appearing once. The data were taken from a study of blood T cell repertoires in COVID-19. In germline, CDR1 is LNHDA, CDR2 SQIVND (reference sequence). The CDR3 length is 15 residues. Trimming at V came to 6 bases and at J to 7 bases, leaving 12 bases not matched to a gene. The chain combines TRBV19 with TRBJ2-1; 7 nucleotides match TRBD2. Source material: peripheral blood. This sequence originates from a human donor with active COVID-19. The donor label of this sample is uncertain. Written as DNA, the CDR3 is TGTGCCAGTAGCAAATCCGCGGGAGTGGTTAATGAGCAGTTCTTC. This translates into CASSKSAGVVNEQFF. Full variable domain (rest looked up from reference TRBV19 and TRBJ2-1): DGGITQSPKYLFRKEGQNVTLSCEQNLNHDAMYWYRQDPGQGLRLIYYSQIVNDFQKGDIAEGYSVSREKKESFPLTVTSAQKNPTAFYLCASSKSAGVVNEQFFGPGTRLTVL.